These T cell receptor beta chains were read from a single sample in a study of T cells in Graves' hyperthyroidism and ophthalmopathy. TCRdb independently ran MiXCR on the multiplex PCR reads; one entry per CDR3 protein. The sample includes about 260,000 distinct CDR3 sequences, 20% to 25% of them seen just once. The sample comprised blood. The receptors were sampled from a man aged 25 to 40 with Graves' ophthalmopathy. The CDR3 runs from the conserved cysteine through the conserved F or W. D genes are given only for firm matches. Clone sizes are given selectively: once, few, many, or a class where the clone is expanded.

clone size	CDR3 length	V gene	J gene	D gene	CDR3 protein	CDR3 DNA
NA	15	TRBV5-1	TRBJ2-2	NA	CASSFGTSYTGELFF	TGTGCCAGCAGCTTCGGGACCAGCTACACCGGGGAGCTGTTTTTT
NA	12	TRBV2	TRBJ1-1	NA	CASAGSNTEAFF	TGTGCCAGCGCTGGGAGCAACACTGAAGCTTTCTTT
many	15	TRBV30	TRBJ2-7	TRBD1	CAWSRPGQGTYEQYF	TGTGCCTGGAGTAGACCGGGACAGGGGACCTACGAGCAGTACTTC
few	18	TRBV6-5	TRBJ2-5	TRBD1	CASSYSSHRDRGWETQYF	TGTGCCAGCAGTTACTCGAGCCACCGGGACAGGGGTTGGGAGACCCAGTACTTC
many	15	TRBV28	TRBJ2-7	TRBD2	CASSFPGLAVYEQYF	TGTGCCAGCAGTTTTCCGGGACTAGCGGTCTACGAGCAGTACTTC
many	12	TRBV30	TRBJ2-2	NA	CAWSQYTGELFF	TGTGCCTGGAGTCAATACACCGGGGAGCTGTTTTTT
few	14	TRBV20-1	TRBJ2-6	NA	CSAPLRAGANVLTF	TGCAGTGCTCCCCTCAGGGCTGGGGCCAACGTCCTGACTTTC
many	16	TRBV20-1	TRBJ2-7	TRBD1	CSARLFRTGSSYEQYF	TGCAGTGCTAGATTATTCAGGACAGGGAGTTCCTACGAGCAGTACTTC
many	14	TRBV3-1	TRBJ2-7	TRBD2	CASSPRTSGIEQYF	TGTGCCAGCAGCCCACGGACTAGCGGGATTGAGCAGTACTTC
many	12	TRBV3-1	TRBJ2-1	NA	CASSPLDNEQFF	TGTGCCAGCAGCCCCCTAGACAATGAGCAGTTCTTC
few	13	TRBV27	TRBJ1-5	NA	CASSWGGDQPQHF	TGTGCCAGCAGTTGGGGCGGCGATCAGCCCCAGCATTTT
few	15	TRBV7-9	TRBJ1-5	NA	CASSFEGLGNQPQHF	TGTGCCAGCAGCTTCGAGGGCCTGGGCAATCAGCCCCAGCATTTT
NA	17	TRBV19	TRBJ1-5	NA	CASSLEIWPYSNQPQHF	TGTGCCAGTAGTCTTGAGATCTGGCCCTATAGCAATCAGCCCCAGCATTTT
many	15	TRBV18	TRBJ1-2	NA	CASSPPRVDGYGYTF	TGTGCCAGCTCACCACCTAGGGTGGATGGCTATGGCTACACCTTC
NA	15	TRBV19	TRBJ1-5	TRBD1	CASSRQGFDNQPQHF	TGTGCCAGTAGTAGACAGGGGTTTGACAATCAGCCCCAGCATTTT
many	14	TRBV20-1	TRBJ2-5	NA	CSACLSSVQETQYF	TGCAGTGCTTGCTTGTCTAGCGTACAAGAGACCCAGTACTTC
NA	17	TRBV11-1	TRBJ2-3	TRBD2	CASSPGLAGPSTDTQYF	TGTGCCAGCAGCCCGGGACTAGCGGGCCCAAGCACAGATACGCAGTATTTT
few	13	TRBV30	TRBJ2-1	TRBD2	CAWRTSGSNEQFF	TGTGCCTGGAGAACTAGCGGAAGTAATGAGCAGTTCTTC
NA	13	TRBV12-3/TRBV12-4	TRBJ1-3	NA	CASSKSSGNTIYF	TGTGCCAGCAGCAAGAGCTCTGGAAACACCATATATTTT